These T cell receptor beta chains were read from a single sample in a study of human T cells and chemical hapten exposure. TCRdb re-called the RACE reads through MiXCR, storing one row per CDR3 protein. Of a few hundred thousand distinct CDR3 sequences listed, under 6.5% are singletons. The sequences come from whole blood, collected in connection with sensitization to the hapten diphenylcyclopropenone (DPC). All receptors derive from a young woman with alopecia areata. Some clones in this sample may be carry-over from other donors' samples. CDR3s include the opening cysteine and the closing phenylalanine or tryptophan. A D gene is named only where the DNA matches it firmly. Clone size is stated in some rows and not others, as once, few, many or a class when expanded.

CDR3aa	CDR3nt	d_gene	len	abundance	v_gene	j_gene
CASRPRTDRRTGELFF	TGTGCCAGCAGACCGAGAACGGACAGGAGGACCGGGGAGCTGTTTTTT	TRBD1	16	few	TRBV12-3/TRBV12-4	TRBJ2-2
CASSHGQGGQYGYTF	TGTGCCAGCAGCCACGGACAGGGGGGCCAATATGGCTACACCTTC	TRBD1	15	NA	TRBV12-3/TRBV12-4	TRBJ1-2
CASTKIDRGYNSPLHF	TGTGCCAGCACCAAAATCGACAGGGGGTATAATTCACCCCTCCACTTT	NA	16	NA	TRBV21-1	TRBJ1-6
CASSYGQGNQPQHF	TGTGCCAGCAGTTACGGACAGGGGAATCAGCCCCAGCATTTT	TRBD1	14	many	TRBV6-6	TRBJ1-5
CASSLNGDSANYGYTF	TGTGCCAGCAGCTTAAATGGGGACTCAGCTAACTATGGCTACACCTTC	NA	16	many	TRBV7-6	TRBJ1-2
CASRDRSSYNSPLHF	TGTGCCAGCAGGGACAGGAGCTCCTATAATTCACCCCTCCACTTT	TRBD1	15	many	TRBV2	TRBJ1-6
CASSLEGTWAGNTIYF	TGCGCCAGCAGCTTGGAGGGGACCTGGGCTGGAAACACCATATATTTT	NA	16	NA	TRBV5-1	TRBJ1-3
CASSDSNEKGDTQYF	TGTGCCAGCAGTGACTCGAATGAGAAGGGAGATACGCAGTATTTT	NA	15	many	TRBV6-4	TRBJ2-3
CASSLFPSANYGYTF	TGTGCCAGCAGTTTATTCCCCTCTGCTAACTATGGCTACACCTTC	NA	15	many	TRBV27	TRBJ1-2
CASSLVPPGGLGTDTQYF	TGTGCCAGCAGCTTAGTCCCGCCCGGGGGCTTGGGGACAGATACGCAGTATTTT	NA	18	NA	TRBV7-2	TRBJ2-3
CASSSGLAGGTSTDTQYF	TGTGCCAGCAGCTCGGGACTAGCGGGGGGAACTAGCACAGATACGCAGTATTTT	TRBD2	18	few	TRBV5-4	TRBJ2-3